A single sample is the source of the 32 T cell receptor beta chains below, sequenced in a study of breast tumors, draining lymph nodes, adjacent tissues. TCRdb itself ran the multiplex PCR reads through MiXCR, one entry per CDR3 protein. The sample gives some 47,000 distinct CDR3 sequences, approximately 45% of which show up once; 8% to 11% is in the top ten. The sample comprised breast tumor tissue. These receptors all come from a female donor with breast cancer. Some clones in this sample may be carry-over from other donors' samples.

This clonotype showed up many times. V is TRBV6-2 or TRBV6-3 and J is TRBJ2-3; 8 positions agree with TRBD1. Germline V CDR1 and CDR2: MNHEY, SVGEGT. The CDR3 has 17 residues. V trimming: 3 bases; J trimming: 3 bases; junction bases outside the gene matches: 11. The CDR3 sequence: CASSYPKDRAGTDTQYF. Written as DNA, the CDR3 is TGTGCCAGCAGTTATCCCAAGGACAGGGCAGGGACAGATACGCAGTATTTT.

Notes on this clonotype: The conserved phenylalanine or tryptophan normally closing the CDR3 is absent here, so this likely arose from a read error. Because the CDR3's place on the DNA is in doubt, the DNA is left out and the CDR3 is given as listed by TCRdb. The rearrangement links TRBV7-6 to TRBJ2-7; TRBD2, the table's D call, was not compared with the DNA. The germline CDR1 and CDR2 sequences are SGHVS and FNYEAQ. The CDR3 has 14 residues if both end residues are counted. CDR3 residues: CASSLNGASDEKYP.

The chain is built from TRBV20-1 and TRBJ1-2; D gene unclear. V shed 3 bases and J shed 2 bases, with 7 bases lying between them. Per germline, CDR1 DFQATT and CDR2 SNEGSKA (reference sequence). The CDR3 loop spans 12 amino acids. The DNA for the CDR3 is TGCAGTGCTAGTTCCAGAAACTATGGCTACACCTTC. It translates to CSASSRNYGYTF.

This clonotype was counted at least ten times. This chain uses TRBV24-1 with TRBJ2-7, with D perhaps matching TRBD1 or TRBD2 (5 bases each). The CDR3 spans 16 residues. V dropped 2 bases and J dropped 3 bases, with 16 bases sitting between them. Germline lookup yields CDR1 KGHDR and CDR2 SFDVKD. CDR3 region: CATSDSTGTANYEQYF. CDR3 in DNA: TGTGCCACCAGTGATTCGACCGGGACGGCTAACTACGAGCAGTACTTC.

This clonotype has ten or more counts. The CDR3 DNA follows: TGTGCCAGCAGTTACTCGACAGGGGCAGATACGCAGTATTTT. Translated, it gives CASSYSTGADTQYF. The rearrangement joins TRBV6-6 to TRBJ2-3; 8 bases match TRBD1. CDR1 and CDR2 from the germline V gene are MNHNY and SVGAGI (reference sequence). The junction had 0 bases not matched to a gene; V was cut back by 0 bases and J by 4 bases. This CDR3 contains 14 residues.

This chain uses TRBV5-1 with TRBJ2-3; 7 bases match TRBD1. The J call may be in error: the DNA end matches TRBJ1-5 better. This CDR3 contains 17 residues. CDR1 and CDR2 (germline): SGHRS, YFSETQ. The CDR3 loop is CAGARALAGGGTDTQHF. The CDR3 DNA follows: TGCGCCGGCGCAAGGGCCCTAGCGGGAGGGGGCACAGATACGCAGCATTTT.

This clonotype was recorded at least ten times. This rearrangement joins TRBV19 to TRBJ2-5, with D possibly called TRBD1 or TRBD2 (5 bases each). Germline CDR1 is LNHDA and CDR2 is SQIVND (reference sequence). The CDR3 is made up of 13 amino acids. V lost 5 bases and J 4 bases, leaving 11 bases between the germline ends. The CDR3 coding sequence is TGTGCCAGTAGTCCCCCCGGGGCAGAGACCCAGTACTTC. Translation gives CASSPPGAETQYF.

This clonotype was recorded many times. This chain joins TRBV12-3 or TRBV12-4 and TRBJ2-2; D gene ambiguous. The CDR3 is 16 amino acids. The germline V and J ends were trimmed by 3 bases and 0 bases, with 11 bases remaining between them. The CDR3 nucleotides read TGTGCCAGCAGTTTTGTAGGGTCCCCGAACACCGGGGAGCTGTTTTTT. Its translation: CASSFVGSPNTGELFF.

CDR3 residues: CASSLAPGTGLNSPLHF. Written as DNA, the CDR3 is TGTGCCAGCAGCTTAGCCCCCGGGACAGGGTTGAATTCACCCCTCCACTTT. The chain couples TRBV7-2 to TRBJ1-6; the match to TRBD1 covers 9 bases. Germline lookup yields CDR1 SGHTA and CDR2 FQGNSA. Trimming removed 0 bases from V and 7 bases from J; junction bases left unmatched: 7. CDR3 length equals 17 residues. Based on the CDR3 plus reference TRBV7-2 and TRBJ1-6, the full variable domain is GAGVSQSPSNKVTEKGKDVELRCDPISGHTALYWYRQSLGQGLEFLIYFQGNSAPDKSGLPSDRFSAERTGGSVSTLTIQRTQQEDSAVYLCASSLAPGTGLNSPLHFGNGTRLTVT.

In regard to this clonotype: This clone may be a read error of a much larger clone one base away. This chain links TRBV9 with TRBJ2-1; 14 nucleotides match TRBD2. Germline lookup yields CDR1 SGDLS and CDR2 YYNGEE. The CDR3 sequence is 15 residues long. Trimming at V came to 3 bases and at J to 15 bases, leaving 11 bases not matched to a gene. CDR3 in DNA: TGTGCCAGCAGCGCCGGACTAGCGGGAGGATATGGGCCGTTCTTC. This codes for CASSAGLAGGYGPFF.

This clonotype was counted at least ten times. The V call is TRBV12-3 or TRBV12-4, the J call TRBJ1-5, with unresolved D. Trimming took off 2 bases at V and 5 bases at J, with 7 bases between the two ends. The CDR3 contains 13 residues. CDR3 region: CASSLTADQPQHF. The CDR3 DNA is TGTGCCAGCAGTTTAACGGCCGATCAGCCCCAGCATTTT.

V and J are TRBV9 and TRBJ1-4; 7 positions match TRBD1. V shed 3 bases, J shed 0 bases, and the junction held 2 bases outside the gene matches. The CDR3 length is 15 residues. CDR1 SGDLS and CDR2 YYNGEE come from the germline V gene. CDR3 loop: CASSEGAATNEKLFF. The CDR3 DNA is TGTGCCAGCAGCGAGGGGGCAGCAACTAATGAAAAACTGTTTTTT.

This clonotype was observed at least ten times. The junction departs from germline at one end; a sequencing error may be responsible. In DNA, the CDR3 is TGTGCCAGCAGTTTGACTAGCGGGAGGTATAATGAGCAGCTCTTC. Residues: CASSLTSGRYNEQLF. This chain uses TRBV7-2 with TRBJ2-1; 13 nucleotides align to TRBD2. The CDR3 sequence is 15 residues long. Germline-derived CDR1 and CDR2 are SGHTA and FQGNSA.

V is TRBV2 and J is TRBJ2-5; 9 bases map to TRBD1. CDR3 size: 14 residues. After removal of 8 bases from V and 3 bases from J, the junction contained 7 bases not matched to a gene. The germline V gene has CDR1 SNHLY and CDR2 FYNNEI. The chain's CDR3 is CASRDRVGEETQYF. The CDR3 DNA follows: TGTGCCAGCCGGGACAGGGTGGGGGAAGAGACCCAGTACTTC. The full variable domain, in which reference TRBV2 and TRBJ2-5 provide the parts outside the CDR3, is EPEVTQTPSHQVTQMGQEVILRCVPISNHLYFYWYRQILGQKVEFLVSFYNNEISEKSEIFDDQFSVERPDGSNFTLKIRSTKLEDSAMYFCASRDRVGEETQYFGPGTRLLVL.

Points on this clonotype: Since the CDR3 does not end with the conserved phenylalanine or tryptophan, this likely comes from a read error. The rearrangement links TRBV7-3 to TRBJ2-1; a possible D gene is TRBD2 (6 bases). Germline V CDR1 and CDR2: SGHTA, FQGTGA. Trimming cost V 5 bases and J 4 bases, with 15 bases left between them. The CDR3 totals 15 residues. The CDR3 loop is CASSDGTGAYNEQFS. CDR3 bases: TGTGCCAGCAGCGATGGGACTGGTGCATACAATGAGCAGTTCTCC.

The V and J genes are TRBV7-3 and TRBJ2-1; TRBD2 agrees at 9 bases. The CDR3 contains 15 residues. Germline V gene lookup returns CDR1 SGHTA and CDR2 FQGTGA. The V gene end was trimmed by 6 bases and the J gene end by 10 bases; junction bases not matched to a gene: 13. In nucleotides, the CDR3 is TGTGCCAGCAGGGCCAGCGGGAGGACCCTTCAGGAGCAGTTCTTC. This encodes CASRASGRTLQEQFF.

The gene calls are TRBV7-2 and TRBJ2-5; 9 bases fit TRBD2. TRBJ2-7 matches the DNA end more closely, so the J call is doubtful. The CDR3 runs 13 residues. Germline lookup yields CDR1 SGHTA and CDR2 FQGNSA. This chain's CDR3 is CASSAGGRDEQYF. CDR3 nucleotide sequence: TGTGCCAGCAGCGCAGGCGGGAGGGACGAGCAGTACTTC.

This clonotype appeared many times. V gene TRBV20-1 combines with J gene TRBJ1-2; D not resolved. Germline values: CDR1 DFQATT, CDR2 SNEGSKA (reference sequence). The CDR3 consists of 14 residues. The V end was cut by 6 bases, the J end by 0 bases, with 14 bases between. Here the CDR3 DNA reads TGCAGTGCGGAAGCAGATGCCTCTAACTATGGCTACACCTTC. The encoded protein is CSAEADASNYGYTF.

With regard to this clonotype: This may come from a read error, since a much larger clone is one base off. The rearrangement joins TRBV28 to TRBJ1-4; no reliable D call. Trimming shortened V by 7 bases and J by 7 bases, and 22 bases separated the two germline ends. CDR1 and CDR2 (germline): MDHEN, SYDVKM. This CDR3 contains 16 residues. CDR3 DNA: TGTGCCAGCAAATCCCCGTCGAGGGCGTGGGGTGAAAAACTGTTTTTT. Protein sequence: CASKSPSRAWGEKLFF.

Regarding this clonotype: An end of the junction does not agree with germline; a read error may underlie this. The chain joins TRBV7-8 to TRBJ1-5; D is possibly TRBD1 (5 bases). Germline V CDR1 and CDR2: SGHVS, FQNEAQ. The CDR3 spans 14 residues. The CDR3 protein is CASSAGRDRQPPHF. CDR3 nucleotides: TGTGCCAGCAGCGCGGGACGGGACCGACAGCCCCCGCATTTT.

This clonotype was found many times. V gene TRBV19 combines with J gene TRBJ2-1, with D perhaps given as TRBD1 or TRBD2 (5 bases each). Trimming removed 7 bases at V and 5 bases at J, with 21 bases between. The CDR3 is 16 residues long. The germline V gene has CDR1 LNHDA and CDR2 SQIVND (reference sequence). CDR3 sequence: CASKGMYGTSHNEQFF. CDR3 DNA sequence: TGTGCCAGTAAGGGCATGTACGGGACCTCGCACAATGAGCAGTTCTTC.

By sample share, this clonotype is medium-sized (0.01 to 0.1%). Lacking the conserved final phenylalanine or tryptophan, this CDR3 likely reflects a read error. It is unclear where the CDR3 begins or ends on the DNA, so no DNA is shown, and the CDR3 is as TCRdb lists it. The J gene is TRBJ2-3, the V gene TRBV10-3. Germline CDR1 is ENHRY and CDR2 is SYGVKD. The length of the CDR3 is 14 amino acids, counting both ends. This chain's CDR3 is CAISESFSGSVGFS.

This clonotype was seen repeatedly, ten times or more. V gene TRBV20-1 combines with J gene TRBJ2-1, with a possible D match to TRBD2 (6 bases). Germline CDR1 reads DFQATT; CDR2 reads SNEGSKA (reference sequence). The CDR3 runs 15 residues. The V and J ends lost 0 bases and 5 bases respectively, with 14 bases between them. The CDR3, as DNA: TGCAGTGCTAGAGATACCCGGGGACTCCACAATGAGCAGTTCTTC. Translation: CSARDTRGLHNEQFF.

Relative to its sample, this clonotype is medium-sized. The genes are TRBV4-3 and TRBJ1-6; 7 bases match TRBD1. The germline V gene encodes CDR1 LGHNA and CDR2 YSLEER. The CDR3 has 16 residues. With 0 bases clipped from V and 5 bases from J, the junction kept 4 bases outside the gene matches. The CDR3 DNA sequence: TGCGCCAGCAGCCAAGATCAGGGGGAAAATAATTCACCCCTCCACTTT. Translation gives CASSQDQGENNSPLHF.

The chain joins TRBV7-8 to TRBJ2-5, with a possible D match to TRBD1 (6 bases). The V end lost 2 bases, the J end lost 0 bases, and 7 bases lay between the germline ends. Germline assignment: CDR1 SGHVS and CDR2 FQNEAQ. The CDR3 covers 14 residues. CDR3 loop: CASSLYRDQETQYF. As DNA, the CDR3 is TGTGCCAGCAGCTTATACAGGGACCAAGAGACCCAGTACTTC. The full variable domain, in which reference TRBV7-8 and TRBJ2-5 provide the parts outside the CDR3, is GAGVSQSPRYKVAKRGQDVALRCDPISGHVSLFWYQQALGQGPEFLTYFQNEAQLDKSGLPSDRFFAERPEGSVSTLKIQRTQQEDSAVYLCASSLYRDQETQYFGPGTRLLVL.

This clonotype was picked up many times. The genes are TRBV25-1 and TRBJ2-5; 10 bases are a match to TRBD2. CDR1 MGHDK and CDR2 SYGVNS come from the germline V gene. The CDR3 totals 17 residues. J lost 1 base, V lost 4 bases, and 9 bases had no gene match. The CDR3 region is CASSVRPGLASQETQYF. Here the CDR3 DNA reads TGTGCCAGCAGTGTCCGGCCGGGACTAGCGTCCCAAGAGACCCAGTACTTC.

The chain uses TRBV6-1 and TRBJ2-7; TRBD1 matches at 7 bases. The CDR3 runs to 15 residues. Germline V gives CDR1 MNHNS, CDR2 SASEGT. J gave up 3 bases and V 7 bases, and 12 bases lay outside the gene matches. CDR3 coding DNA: TGTGCCAGCAACGGAGGACAGGACGGAGGCTACGAGCAGTACTTC. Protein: CASNGGQDGGYEQYF.

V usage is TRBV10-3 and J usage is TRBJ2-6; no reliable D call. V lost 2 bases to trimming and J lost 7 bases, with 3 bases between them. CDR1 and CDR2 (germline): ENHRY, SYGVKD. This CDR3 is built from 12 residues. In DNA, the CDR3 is TGTGCCATCAGTGAGGCCGCCAACGTCCTGACTTTC. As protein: CAISEAANVLTF.

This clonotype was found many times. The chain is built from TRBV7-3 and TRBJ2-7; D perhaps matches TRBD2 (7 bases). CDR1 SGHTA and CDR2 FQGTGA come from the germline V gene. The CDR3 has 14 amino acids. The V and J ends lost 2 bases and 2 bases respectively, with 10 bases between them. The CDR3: CASSLLRGPYEQYF. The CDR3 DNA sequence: TGTGCCAGCAGCTTATTGCGGGGGCCCTACGAGCAGTACTTC.

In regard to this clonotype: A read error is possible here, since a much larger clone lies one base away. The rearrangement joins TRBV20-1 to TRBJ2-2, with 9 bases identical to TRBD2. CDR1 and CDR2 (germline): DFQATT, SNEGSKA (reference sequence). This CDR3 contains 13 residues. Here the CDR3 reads CCLAGANTGALFF. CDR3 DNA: TGCTGCTTAGCGGGAGCGAACACCGGGGCGCTGTTTTTT.

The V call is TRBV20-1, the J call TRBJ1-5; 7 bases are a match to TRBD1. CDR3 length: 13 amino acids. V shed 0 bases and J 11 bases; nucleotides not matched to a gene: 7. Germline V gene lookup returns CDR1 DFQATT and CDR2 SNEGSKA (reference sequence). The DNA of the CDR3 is TGCAGTGCTAGAGAACCAGGGGGGGAGACCCAGCATTTT. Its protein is CSAREPGGETQHF.

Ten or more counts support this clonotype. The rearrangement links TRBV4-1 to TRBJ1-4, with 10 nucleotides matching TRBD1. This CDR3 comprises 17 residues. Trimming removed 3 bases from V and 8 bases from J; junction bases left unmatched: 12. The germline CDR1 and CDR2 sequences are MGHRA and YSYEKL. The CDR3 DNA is TGCGCCAGCAGCCATCTGCACCGGGACAGGGGAAGCGAAAAACTGTTTTTT. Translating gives CASSHLHRDRGSEKLFF.